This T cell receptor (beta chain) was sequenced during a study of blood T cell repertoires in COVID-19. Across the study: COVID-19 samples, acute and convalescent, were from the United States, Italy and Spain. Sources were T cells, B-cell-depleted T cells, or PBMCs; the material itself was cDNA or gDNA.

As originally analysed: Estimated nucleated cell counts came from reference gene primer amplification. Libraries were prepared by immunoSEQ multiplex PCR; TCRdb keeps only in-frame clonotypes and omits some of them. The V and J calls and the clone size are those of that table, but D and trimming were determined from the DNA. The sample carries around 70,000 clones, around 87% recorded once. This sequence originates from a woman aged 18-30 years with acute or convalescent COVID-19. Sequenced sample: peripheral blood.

The CDR3: CASSYRFDSSYGYTF. The CDR3 coding sequence is TGTGCCAGCAGTTACAGATTTGACAGCAGCTATGGCTACACCTTC. The V gene is TRBV6-5, the J gene TRBJ1-2, with D perhaps TRBD1 (5 bases). V was pared by 2 bases and J by 4 bases, with 14 bases between. Germline CDR1 is MNHEY and CDR2 is SVGAGI. The CDR3 has 15 amino acids.